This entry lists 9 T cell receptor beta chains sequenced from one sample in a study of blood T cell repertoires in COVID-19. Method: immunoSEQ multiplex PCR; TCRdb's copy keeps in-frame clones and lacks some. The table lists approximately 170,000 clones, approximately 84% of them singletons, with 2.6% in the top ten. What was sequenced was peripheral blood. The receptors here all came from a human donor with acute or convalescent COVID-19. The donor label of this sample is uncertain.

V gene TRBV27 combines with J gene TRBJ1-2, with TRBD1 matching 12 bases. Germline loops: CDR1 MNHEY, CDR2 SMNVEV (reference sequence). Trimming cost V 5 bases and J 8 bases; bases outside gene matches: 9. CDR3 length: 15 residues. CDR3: CASSAPGQGANGYTF. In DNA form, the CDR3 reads TGTGCCAGCAGTGCCCCGGGACAGGGGGCGAACGGCTACACCTTC.

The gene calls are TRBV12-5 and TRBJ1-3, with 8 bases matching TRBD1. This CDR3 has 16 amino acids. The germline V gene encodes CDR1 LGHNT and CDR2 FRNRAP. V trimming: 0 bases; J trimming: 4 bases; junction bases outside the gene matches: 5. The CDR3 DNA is TGTGCTAGTGGTTTGGTACTTCGACAGGGGGGAAACACCATATATTTT. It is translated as CASGLVLRQGGNTIYF.

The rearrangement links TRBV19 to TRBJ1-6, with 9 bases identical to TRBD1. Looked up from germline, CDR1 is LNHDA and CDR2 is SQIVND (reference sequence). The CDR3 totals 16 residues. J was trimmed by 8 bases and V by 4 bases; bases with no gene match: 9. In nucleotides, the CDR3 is TGTGCCAGTAGTAGCGGACAGGGGAAAGGGGATTCACCCCTCCACTTT. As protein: CASSSGQGKGDSPLHF.

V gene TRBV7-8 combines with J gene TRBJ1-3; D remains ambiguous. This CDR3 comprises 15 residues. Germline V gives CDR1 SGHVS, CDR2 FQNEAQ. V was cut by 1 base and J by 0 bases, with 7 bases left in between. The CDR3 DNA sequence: TGTGCCAGCAGCTTAGTCACCAGCTCTGGAAACACCATATATTTT. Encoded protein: CASSLVTSSGNTIYF.

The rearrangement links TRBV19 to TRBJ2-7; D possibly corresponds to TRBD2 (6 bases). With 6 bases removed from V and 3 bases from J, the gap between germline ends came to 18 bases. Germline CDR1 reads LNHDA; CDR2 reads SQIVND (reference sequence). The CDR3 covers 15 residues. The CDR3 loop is CASRITGTSGYEQYF. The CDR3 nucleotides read TGTGCCAGTAGGATAACGGGGACTTCTGGCTACGAGCAGTACTTC.

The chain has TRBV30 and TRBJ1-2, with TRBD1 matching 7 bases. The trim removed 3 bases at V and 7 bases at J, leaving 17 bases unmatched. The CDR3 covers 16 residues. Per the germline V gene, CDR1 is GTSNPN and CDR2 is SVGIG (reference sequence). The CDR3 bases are TGTGCCTGGAGATCCGCAGGGGGAATAGCTTACTCTGGCTACACCTTC. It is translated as CAWRSAGGIAYSGYTF.

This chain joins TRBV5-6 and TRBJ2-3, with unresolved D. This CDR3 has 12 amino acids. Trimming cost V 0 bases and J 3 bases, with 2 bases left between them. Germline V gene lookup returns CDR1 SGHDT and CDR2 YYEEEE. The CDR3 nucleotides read TGTGCCAGCAGCTTGGCAACAGATACGCAGTATTTT. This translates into CASSLATDTQYF.

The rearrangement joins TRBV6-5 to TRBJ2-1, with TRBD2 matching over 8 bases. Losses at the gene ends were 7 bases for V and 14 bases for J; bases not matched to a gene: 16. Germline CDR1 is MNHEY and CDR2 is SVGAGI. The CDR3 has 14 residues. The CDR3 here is CASKPGGAWPSEFF. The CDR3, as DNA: TGTGCCAGCAAACCCGGGGGGGCGTGGCCCTCGGAGTTCTTC.

DNA for the CDR3: TGTGCCAGCAGCTTGGCGACAGCCTCGGCGACCCAGTACTTC. Its translation: CASSLATASATQYF. The rearrangement links TRBV5-5 to TRBJ2-5; D might be TRBD1 (5 bases). The length of the CDR3 is 14 residues. The V end was cut by 0 bases, the J end by 7 bases, with 13 bases between. Germline V gene data show CDR1 as SGHKS and CDR2 as YYEKEE (reference sequence).